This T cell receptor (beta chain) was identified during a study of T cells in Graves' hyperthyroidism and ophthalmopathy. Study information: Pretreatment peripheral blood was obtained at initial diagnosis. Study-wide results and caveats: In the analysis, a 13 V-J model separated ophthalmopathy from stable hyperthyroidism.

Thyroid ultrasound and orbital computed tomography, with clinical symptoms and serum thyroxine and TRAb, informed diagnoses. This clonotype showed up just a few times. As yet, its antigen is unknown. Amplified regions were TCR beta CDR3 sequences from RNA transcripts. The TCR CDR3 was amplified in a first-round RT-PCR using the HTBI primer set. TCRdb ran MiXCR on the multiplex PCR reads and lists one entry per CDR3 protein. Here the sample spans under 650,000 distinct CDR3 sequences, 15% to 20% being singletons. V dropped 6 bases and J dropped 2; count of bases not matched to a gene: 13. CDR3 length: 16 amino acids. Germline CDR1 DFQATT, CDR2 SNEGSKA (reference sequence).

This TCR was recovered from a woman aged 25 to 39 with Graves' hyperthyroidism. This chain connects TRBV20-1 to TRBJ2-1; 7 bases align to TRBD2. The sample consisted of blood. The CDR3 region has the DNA TGCAGTGCCGTCAGCGGGACCAGTCTCACCTACAATGAGCAGTTCTTC. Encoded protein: CSAVSGTSLTYNEQFF.